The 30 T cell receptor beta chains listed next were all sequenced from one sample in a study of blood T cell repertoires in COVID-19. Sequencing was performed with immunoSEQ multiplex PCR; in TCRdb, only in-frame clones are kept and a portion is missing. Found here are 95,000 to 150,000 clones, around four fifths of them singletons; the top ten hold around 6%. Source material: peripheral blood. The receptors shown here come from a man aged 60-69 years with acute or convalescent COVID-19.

CDR3 in amino acids: CASSFDRTYNEQFF. CDR3 sequence (DNA): TGTGCCAGCAGTTTTGACAGGACCTACAATGAGCAGTTCTTC. The chain carries TRBV27 and TRBJ2-1, with D possibly matching TRBD1 (6 bases). This CDR3 is built from 14 residues. Germline lookup yields CDR1 MNHEY and CDR2 SMNVEV (reference sequence). Trimming took 3 bases from V and 2 from J, leaving 8 bases between them.

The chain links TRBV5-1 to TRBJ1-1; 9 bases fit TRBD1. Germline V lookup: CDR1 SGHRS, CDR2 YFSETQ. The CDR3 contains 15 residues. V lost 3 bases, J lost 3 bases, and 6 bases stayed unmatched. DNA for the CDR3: TGCGCCAGCAGCTCCCAGGACAGGGGCTACACTGAAGCTTTCTTT. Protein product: CASSSQDRGYTEAFF.

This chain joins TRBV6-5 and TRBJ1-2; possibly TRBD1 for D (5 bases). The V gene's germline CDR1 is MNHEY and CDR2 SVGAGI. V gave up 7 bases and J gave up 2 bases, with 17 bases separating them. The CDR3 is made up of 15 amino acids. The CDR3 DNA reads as TGTGCCAGCACCCTTGGGCGGGGGGAGAACTATGGCTACACCTTC. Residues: CASTLGRGENYGYTF.

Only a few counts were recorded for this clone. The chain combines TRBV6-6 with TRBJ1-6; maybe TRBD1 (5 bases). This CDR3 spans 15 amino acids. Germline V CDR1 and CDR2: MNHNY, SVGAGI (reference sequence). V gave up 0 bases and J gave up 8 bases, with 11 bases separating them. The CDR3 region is CASSYSRQGDSPLHF. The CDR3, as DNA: TGTGCCAGCAGTTACTCACGGCAGGGTGATTCACCCCTCCACTTT.

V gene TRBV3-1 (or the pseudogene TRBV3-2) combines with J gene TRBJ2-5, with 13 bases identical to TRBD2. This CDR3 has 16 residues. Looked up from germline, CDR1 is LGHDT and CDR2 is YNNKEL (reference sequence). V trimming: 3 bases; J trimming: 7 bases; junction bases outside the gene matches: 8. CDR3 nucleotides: TGTGCCAGCAGCCAGGGACTAGCGGGGCGCCATGCGACCCAGTACTTC. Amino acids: CASSQGLAGRHATQYF.

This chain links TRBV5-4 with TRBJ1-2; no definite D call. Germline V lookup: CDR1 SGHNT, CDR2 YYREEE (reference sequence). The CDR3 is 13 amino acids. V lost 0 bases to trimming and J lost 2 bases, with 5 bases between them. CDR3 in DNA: TGTGCCAGCAGCTTGGAGAGGAACTATGGCTACACCTTC. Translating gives CASSLERNYGYTF.

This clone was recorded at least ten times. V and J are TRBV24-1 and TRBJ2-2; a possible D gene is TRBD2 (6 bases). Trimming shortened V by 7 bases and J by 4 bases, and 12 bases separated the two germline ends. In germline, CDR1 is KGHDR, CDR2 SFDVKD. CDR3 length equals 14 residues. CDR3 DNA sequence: TGTGCCACCAGACGCACGGGAGTCACCGGGGAGCTGTTTTTT. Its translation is CATRRTGVTGELFF.

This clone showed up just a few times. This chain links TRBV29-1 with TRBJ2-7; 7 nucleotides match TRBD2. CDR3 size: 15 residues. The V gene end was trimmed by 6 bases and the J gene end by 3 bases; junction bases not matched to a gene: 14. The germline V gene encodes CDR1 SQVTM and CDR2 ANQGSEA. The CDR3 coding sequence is TGCAGCGTGGAGAACCGGGGGGACCAGAACTACGAGCAGTACTTC. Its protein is CSVENRGDQNYEQYF.

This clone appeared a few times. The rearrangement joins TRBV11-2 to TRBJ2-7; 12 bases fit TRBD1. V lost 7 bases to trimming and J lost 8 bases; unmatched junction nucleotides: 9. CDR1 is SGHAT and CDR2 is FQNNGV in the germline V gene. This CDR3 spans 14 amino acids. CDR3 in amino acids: CASTPGTGGSQQYF. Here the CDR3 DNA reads TGTGCCAGCACCCCCGGGACAGGGGGCTCCCAGCAGTACTTC.

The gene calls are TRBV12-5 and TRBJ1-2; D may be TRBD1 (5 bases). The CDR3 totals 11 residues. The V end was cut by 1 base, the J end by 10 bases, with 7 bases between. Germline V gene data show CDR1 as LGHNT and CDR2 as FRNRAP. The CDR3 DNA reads TGTGCTAGTGGTTTGGGACAGCTCTACACCTTC. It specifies CASGLGQLYTF.

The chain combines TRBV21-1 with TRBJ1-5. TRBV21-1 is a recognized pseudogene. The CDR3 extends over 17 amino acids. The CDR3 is CASSKGGDDRSNQPQHF. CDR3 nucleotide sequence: TGTGCCAGCAGCAAAGGGGGGGACGACCGAAGCAATCAGCCCCAGCATTTT.

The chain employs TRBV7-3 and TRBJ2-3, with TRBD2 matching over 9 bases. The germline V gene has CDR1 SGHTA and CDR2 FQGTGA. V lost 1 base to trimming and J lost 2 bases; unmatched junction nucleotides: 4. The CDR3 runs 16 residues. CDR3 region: CASSLKAGGATDTQYF. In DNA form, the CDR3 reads TGTGCCAGCAGCTTAAAAGCGGGGGGCGCCACAGATACGCAGTATTTT.

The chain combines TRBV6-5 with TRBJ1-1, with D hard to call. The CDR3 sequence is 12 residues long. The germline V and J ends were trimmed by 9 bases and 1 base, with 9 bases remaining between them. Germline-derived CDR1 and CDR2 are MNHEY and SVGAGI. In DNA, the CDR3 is TGTGCCAGTCTTACCGGGAACACTGAAGCTTTCTTT. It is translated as CASLTGNTEAFF.

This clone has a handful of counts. The CDR3 region is CASSIPGGSLQYGYTF. The CDR3 DNA reads as TGTGCCAGTAGTATACCAGGGGGTTCCCTCCAGTATGGCTACACCTTC. The J gene is TRBJ1-2, the V gene TRBV19; 7 bases align to TRBD1. The CDR3 consists of 16 residues. The germline CDR1 and CDR2 sequences are LNHDA and SQIVND (reference sequence). V gave up 2 bases and J gave up 5 bases; unmatched junction bases: 11.

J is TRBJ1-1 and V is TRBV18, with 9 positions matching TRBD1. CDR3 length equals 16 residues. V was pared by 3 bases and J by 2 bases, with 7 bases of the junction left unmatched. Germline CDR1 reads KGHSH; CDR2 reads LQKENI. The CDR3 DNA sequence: TGTGCCAGCTCACCTATTGGGGGACAGGGAAACACTGAAGCTTTCTTT. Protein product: CASSPIGGQGNTEAFF. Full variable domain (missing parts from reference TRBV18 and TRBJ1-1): NAGVMQNPRHLVRRRGQEARLRCSPMKGHSHVYWYRQLPEEGLKFMVYLQKENIIDESGMPKERFSAEFPKEGPSILRIQQVVRGDSAAYFCASSPIGGQGNTEAFFGQGTRLTVV.

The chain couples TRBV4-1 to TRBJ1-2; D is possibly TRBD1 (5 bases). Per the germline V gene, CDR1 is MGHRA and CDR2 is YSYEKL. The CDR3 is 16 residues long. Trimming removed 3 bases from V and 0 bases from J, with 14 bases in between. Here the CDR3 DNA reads TGCGCCAGCAGCCAGGACCCAGGGCTTACTAACTATGGCTACACCTTC. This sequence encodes CASSQDPGLTNYGYTF.

The CDR3 protein is CATSDYSGAQYF. DNA of the CDR3: TGTGCCACCAGTGATTATTCGGGGGCCCAGTACTTC. The V gene is TRBV24-1, the J gene TRBJ2-5, with D possibly matching TRBD2 (6 bases). Deletions cut 2 bases from V and 9 bases from J, with 9 bases between. Per the germline V gene, CDR1 is KGHDR and CDR2 is SFDVKD. The CDR3 has 12 amino acids.

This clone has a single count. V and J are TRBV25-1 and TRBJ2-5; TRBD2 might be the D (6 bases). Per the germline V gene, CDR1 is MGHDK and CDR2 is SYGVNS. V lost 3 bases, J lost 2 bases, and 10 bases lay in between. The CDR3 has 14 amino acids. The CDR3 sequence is CASSDVGGQETQYF. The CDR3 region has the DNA TGTGCCAGCAGTGATGTGGGGGGACAAGAGACCCAGTACTTC.

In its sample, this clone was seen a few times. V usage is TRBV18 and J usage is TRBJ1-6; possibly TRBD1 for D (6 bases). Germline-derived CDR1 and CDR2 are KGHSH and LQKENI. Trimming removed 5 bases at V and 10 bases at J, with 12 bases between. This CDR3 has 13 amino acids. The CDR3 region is CASSDNRDSPLHF. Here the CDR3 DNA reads TGTGCCAGCTCAGATAACAGGGACTCACCCCTCCACTTT.

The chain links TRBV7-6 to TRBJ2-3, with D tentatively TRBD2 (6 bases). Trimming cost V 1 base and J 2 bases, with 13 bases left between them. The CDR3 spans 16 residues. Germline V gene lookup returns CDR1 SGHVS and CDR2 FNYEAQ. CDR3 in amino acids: CASSLVGPGVTDTQYF. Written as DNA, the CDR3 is TGTGCCAGCAGCTTAGTCGGGCCGGGGGTCACAGATACGCAGTATTTT.

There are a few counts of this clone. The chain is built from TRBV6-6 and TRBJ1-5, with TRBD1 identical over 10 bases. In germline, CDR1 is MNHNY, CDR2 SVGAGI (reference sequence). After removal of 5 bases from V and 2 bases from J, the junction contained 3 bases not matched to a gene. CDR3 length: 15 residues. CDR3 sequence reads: CASSDRGQGNQPQHF. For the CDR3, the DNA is TGTGCCAGCAGTGACAGGGGGCAAGGCAATCAGCCCCAGCATTTT.

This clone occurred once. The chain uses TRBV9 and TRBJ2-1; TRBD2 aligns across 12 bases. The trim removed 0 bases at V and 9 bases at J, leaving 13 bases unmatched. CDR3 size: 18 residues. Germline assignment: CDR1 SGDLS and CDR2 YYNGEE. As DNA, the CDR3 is TGTGCCAGCAGCGTAGTCCCTAGCGGGGGGGCACGGGGAGGTGAGCAGTTCTTC. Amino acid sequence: CASSVVPSGGARGGEQFF.

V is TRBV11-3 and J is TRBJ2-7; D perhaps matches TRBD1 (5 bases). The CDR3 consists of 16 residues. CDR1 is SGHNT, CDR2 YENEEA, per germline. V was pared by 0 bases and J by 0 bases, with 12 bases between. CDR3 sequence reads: CASSLEVTGGSYEQYF. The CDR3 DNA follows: TGTGCCAGCAGCTTAGAAGTAACAGGCGGCTCCTACGAGCAGTACTTC.

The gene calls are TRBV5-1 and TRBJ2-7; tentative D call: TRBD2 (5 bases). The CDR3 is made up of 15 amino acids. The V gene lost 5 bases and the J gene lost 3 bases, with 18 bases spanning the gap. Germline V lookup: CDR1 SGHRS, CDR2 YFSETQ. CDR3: CASRVVAVGNYEQYF. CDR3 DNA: TGCGCCAGCAGGGTGGTGGCTGTCGGGAACTACGAGCAGTACTTC.

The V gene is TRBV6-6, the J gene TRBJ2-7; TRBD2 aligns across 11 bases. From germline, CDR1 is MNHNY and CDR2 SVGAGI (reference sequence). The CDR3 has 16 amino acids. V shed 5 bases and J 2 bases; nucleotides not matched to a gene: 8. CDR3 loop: CASSHLLAGGTYEQYF. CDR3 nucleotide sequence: TGTGCCAGCAGTCATCTCCTAGCGGGGGGCACCTACGAGCAGTACTTC.

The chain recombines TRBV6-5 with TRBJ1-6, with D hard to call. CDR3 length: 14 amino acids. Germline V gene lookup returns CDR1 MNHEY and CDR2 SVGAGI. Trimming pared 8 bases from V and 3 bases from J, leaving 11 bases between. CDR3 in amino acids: CASLKEVYNSPLHF. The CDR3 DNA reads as TGTGCCAGCCTTAAGGAGGTCTATAATTCACCCCTCCACTTT.

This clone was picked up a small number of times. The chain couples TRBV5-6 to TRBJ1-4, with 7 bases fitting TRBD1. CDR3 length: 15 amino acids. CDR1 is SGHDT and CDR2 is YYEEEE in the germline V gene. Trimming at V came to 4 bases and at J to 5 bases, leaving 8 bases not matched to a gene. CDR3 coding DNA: TGTGCCAGCAGCAGCGAAAGGGACAGAAATGAAAAACTGTTTTTT. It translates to CASSSERDRNEKLFF.

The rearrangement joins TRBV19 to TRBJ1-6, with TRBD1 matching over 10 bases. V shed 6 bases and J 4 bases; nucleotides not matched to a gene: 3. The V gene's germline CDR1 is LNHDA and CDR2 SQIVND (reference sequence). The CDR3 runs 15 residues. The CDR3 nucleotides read TGTGCCAGTAGGACAGGGGGCAATTATAATTCACCCCTCCACTTT. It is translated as CASRTGGNYNSPLHF.

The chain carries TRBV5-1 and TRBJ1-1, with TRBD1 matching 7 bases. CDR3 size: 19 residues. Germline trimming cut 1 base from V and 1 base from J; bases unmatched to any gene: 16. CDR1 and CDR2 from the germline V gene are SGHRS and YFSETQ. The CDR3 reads CASSLQTPGQIMRNTEAFF. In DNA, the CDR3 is TGCGCCAGCAGCTTGCAAACACCGGGACAGATTATGAGGAACACTGAAGCTTTCTTT.

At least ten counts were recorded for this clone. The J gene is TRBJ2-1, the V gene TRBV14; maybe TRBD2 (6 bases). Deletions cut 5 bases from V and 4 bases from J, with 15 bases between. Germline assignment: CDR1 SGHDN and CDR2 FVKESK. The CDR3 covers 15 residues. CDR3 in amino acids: CASSVSGAQYNEQFF. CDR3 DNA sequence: TGTGCCAGCAGCGTTAGCGGAGCCCAATACAATGAGCAGTTCTTC.